The present TCR beta chain was sequenced within a study of cytomegalovirus exposure and HLA in healthy donors. Across the study: Across some 400 genotyped donors, just over 80% landed in the Caucasian-associated ancestry cluster.

The CDR3 loop spans 15 amino acids. The germline gives CDR1 MNHEY, CDR2 SVGAGI. Losses at the gene ends were 2 bases for V and 5 bases for J; bases not matched to a gene: 7. The PCR made use of 60 Vbeta and 13 Jbeta primers. Produced via immunoSEQ multiplex PCR; TCRdb's table is partial and in-frame only. The data hold around 95,000 clones, with roughly 80% observed a single time. The chain has TRBV6-5 and TRBJ1-1; TRBD1 aligns across 8 bases. The sequence came from a man aged 30-40 years in good health and CMV-seropositive. Sequencing used PBMCs. DNA of the CDR3: TGTGCCAGCAGTTACCTGGGCAGGGGGCAGACTGAAGCTTTCTTT. It codes for CASSYLGRGQTEAFF.